The 11 T cell receptor beta chains listed next were all sequenced from one sample in a study of T cells in localized non-small cell lung cancer. TCRdb's copy holds only in-frame clones and misses some; the assay was immunoSEQ multiplex PCR. The sample has about 54,000 clones, around 83% seen once; the top ten hold roughly 21%. Sequenced material: peripheral blood, taken before any cancer treatment. These receptor sequences come from a female donor over 55 with stage II squamous cell lung carcinoma.

This chain links TRBV7-8 with TRBJ1-2; 10 bases align to TRBD1. Trimming cost V 2 bases and J 7 bases; bases outside gene matches: 7. The CDR3 spans 15 residues. Germline CDR1 SGHVS, CDR2 FQNEAQ. The CDR3 sequence is CASSLRQGAASGYTF. CDR3 bases: TGTGCCAGCAGCTTAAGACAGGGGGCCGCATCTGGCTACACCTTC.

This clone was counted between two and nine times. The CDR3 protein is CASSDLPGQGVSPLHF. CDR3 nucleotide sequence: TGTGCCAGCAGCGACTTACCGGGACAGGGCGTTTCACCCCTCCACTTT. This chain connects TRBV2 to TRBJ1-6, with 9 bases that match TRBD1. J gave up 9 bases and V 6 bases, and 12 bases lay outside the gene matches. CDR1 is SNHLY, CDR2 FYNNEI, per germline. The CDR3 totals 16 residues.

The chain combines TRBV19 with TRBJ2-2; 9 nucleotides match TRBD1. Germline values: CDR1 LNHDA, CDR2 SQIVND (reference sequence). V lost 5 bases to trimming and J lost 8 bases; unmatched junction nucleotides: 12. The CDR3 contains 16 residues. Here the CDR3 DNA reads TGTGCCAGTAGTCCTCCCGGACAGGGGCCTTATGGGGAGCTGTTTTTT. Translated, it gives CASSPPGQGPYGELFF.

The chain employs TRBV27 and TRBJ2-1; 10 bases line up with TRBD1. Germline CDR1 and CDR2: MNHEY and SMNVEV (reference sequence). The CDR3 loop spans 14 amino acids. CDR3 residues: CVRSPQDRGNEQFF. CDR3 sequence (DNA): TGTGTTCGATCCCCCCAGGACAGGGGGAATGAGCAGTTCTTC.

The chain links TRBV7-9 to TRBJ2-3, with D perhaps being TRBD1 or TRBD2 (5 bases each). The CDR3 is made up of 12 amino acids. Germline CDR1 reads SEHNR; CDR2 reads FQNEAQ (reference sequence). V was trimmed by 11 bases and J by 7 bases, leaving 16 bases between them. DNA for the CDR3: TGTGCCTCTGCCCCAGGGACGAATACGCAGTATTTT. Its protein is CASAPGTNTQYF.

The chain employs TRBV5-6 and TRBJ2-3, with D tentatively TRBD2 (5 bases). This CDR3 has 16 amino acids. Germline V gives CDR1 SGHDT, CDR2 YYEEEE. Trimming pared 4 bases from V and 3 bases from J, leaving 18 bases between. The CDR3 nucleotides are TGTGCCAGCAGCCATGAAGAGGGCTTTGGGACAGATACGCAGTATTTT. Translating it yields CASSHEEGFGTDTQYF.

In this sample, this clone turned up a few times. This chain connects TRBV2 to TRBJ1-5; D is uncertain. Trimming pared 6 bases from V and 0 bases from J, leaving 12 bases between. CDR3 length: 15 amino acids. The germline V gene has CDR1 SNHLY and CDR2 FYNNEI. The CDR3 coding sequence is TGTGCCAGCAGGAGGGTAGGGAGTAGCAATCAGCCCCAGCATTTT. Protein product: CASRRVGSSNQPQHF.

CDR3 DNA sequence: TGTGCCAGCAGCTTAACAGGCGGGTCTATCACTGAAGCTTTCTTT. It yields the protein CASSLTGGSITEAFF. The rearrangement links TRBV7-3 to TRBJ1-1; no firm D call. The length of the CDR3 is 15 residues. Looked up from germline, CDR1 is SGHTA and CDR2 is FQGTGA. Trimming took off 0 bases at V and 4 bases at J, with 12 bases between the two ends.

This clone appeared once. This sequence joins TRBV6-1 and TRBJ2-7; the match to TRBD1 covers 10 bases. Per germline, CDR1 MNHNS and CDR2 SASEGT. This CDR3 is built from 14 residues. V lost 7 bases to trimming and J lost 6 bases; unmatched junction nucleotides: 9. The CDR3 loop reads CASNVRDRGGEQYF. The CDR3 nucleotides read TGTGCCAGCAATGTCCGGGACAGGGGAGGCGAGCAGTACTTC.

The genes are TRBV6-5 and TRBJ2-7; D remains ambiguous. CDR1 MNHEY and CDR2 SVGAGI come from the germline V gene. V lost 2 bases to trimming and J lost 0 bases, with 8 bases between them. The CDR3 has 14 residues. The CDR3 sequence is CASSYTYSSYEQYF. The CDR3, as DNA: TGTGCCAGCAGTTACACCTATAGCTCCTACGAGCAGTACTTC.

The chain combines TRBV29-1 with TRBJ1-1; a possible D gene is TRBD1 (5 bases). The germline gives CDR1 SQVTM, CDR2 ANQGSEA. Trimming took off 6 bases at V and 3 bases at J, with 11 bases between the two ends. The CDR3 length is 12 residues. The CDR3 region is CSVGLLDTEAFF. Written as DNA, the CDR3 is TGCAGCGTGGGGCTCTTGGACACTGAAGCTTTCTTT.